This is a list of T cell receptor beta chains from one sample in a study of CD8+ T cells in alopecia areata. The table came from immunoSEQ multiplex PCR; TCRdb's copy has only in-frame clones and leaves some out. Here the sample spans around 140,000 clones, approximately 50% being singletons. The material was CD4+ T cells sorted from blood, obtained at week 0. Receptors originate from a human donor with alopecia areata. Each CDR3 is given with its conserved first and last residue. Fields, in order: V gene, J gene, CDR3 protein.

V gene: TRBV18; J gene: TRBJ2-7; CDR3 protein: CASSPPSGSTYEQYF
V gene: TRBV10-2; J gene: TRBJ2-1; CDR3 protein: CASSESRWQGTYNEQFF
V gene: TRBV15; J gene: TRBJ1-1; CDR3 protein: CATSRDIGLSTEAFF
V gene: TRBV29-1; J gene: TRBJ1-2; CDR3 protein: CSVGDSNYGYTF
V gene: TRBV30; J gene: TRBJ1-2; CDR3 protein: CAWRTGNYGYTF
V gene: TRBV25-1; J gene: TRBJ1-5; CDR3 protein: CAELARRDRPNQPQHF
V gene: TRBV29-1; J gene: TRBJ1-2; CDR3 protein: CSVAVVGYGYTF
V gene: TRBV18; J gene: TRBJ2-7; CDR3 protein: CASSSDISGEQYF
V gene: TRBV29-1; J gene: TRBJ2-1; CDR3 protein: CSVGQGRSNEQFF
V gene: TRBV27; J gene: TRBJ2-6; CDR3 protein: CASSRTSGSSGANVLTF
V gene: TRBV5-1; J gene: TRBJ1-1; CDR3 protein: CASSLGQGGAFF
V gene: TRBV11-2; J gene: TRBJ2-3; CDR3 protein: CASSLEGAGGTDTQYF
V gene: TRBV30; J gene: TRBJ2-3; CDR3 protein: CAWSRGGVSTDTQYF
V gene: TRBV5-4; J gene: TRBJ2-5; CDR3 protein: CASSRTSGLQETQYF
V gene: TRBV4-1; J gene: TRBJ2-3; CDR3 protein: CASSPFGGGRDTQYF
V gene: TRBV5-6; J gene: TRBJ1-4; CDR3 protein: CASSLLMGTGGEKLFF
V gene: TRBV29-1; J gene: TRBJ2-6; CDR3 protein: CSVEARGSGANVLTF
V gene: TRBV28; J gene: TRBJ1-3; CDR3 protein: CASSLVAGGRFGNTIYF
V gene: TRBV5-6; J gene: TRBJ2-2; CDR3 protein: CASSPGQDNTGELFF
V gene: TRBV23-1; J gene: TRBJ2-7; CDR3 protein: CASSHSAGRYSYEQYF
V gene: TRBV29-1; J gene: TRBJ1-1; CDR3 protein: CSAAPYPNTEAFF
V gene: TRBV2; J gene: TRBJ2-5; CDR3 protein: CASREGEGQETQYF
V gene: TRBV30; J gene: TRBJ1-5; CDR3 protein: CAWSVANQPQHF
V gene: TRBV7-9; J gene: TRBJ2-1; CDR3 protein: CASSLRTSDREQFF
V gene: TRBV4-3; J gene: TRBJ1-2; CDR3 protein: CASSQALENYGYTF
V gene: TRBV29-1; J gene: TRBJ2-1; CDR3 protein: CSVEPLRAYNEQFF
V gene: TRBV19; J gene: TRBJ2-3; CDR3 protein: CASSLPSGTQYF
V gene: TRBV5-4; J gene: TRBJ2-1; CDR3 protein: CASSFERAFNEQFF
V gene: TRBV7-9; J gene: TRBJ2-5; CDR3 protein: CASSLTPAGETQYF
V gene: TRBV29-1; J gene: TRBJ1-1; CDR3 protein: CSVGVVRATEAFF
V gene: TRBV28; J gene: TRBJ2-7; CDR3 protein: CASSLPATHYEQYF
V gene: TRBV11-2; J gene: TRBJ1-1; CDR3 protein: CASSIDTFEAFF
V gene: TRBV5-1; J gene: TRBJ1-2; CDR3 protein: CASSLNSPGKIYGYTF
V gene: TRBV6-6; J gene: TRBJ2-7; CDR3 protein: CASTAGVTYEQYF
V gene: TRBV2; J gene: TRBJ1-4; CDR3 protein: CASSVTTGMEKLFF
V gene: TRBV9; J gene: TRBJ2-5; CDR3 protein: CASSLLGQASETQYF
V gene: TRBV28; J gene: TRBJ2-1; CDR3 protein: CASTLIAGGRFNEQFF
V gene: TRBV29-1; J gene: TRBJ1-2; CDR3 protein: CSVKGILTYGYTF
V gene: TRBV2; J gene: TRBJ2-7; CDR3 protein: CASTADRGFSAYEQYF
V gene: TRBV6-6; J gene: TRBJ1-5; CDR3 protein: CASRNRDSNNQPQHF
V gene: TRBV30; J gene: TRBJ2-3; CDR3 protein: CAWSTGGRATDTQYF
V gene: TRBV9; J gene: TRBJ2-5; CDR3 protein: CASSVGGRGQETQYF
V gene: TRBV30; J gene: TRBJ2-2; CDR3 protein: CAWSVGSNTGELFF
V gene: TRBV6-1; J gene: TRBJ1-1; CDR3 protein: CASSGKGTGAMNTEAFF
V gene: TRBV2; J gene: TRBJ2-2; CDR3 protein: CASRPGANTGELFF
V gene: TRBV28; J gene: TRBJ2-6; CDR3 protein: CASSGVGAGANVLTF
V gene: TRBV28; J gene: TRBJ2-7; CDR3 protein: CASSIPPYEQYF
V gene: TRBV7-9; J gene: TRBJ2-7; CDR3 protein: CARTGTASSEQYF
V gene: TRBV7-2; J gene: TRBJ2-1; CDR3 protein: CASGRAGSQFF
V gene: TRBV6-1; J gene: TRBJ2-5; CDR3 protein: CASSEQETQYF
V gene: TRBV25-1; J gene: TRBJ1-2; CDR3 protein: CASSESGAGGFIRGYTF
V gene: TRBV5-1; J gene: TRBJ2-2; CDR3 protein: CASSLQAGYTGELFF
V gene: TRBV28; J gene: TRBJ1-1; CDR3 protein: CASSPGRFLEAFF
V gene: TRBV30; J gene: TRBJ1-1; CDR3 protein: CAWSPISGGITEAFF
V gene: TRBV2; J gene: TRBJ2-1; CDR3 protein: CASDGLRAGVSWQFF
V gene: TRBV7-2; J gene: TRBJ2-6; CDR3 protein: CASSLFTPSGANVLTF